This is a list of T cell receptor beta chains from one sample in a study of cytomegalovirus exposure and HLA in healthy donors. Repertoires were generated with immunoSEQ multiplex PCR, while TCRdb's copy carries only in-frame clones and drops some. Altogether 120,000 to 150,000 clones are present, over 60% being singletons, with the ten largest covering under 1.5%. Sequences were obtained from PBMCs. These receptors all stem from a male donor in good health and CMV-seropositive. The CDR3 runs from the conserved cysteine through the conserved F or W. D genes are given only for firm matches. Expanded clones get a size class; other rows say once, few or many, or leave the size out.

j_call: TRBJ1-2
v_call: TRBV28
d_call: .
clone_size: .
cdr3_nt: TGTGCCAGCAGTTTAGGTAACTTCTATGGCTACACCTTC
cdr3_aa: CASSLGNFYGYTF

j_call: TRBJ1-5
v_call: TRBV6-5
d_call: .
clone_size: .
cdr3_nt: TGTGCCAGCAGTTTCCCGGGTCAGCCCCAGCATTTT
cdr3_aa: CASSFPGQPQHF

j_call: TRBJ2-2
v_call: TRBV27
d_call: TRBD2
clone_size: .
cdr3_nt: TGTGCCAGCAGTCCACTAGCGGGAGGCGGCGGGGAGCTGTTTTTT
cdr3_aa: CASSPLAGGGGELFF

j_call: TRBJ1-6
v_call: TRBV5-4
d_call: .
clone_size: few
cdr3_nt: TGTGCCAGCAGCCCGGGTGGGGGGGGCTCCTATAATTCACCCCTCCACTTT
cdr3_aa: CASSPGGGGSYNSPLHF

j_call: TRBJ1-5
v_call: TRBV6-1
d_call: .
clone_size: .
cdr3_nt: TGTGCCAGCACCTTGCAGGGGTTCAATCAGCCCCAGCATTTT
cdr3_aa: CASTLQGFNQPQHF

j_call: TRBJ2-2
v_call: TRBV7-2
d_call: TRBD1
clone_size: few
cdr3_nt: TGTGCCAGCAGACCGACAGGGACCGGGGAGCTGTTTTTT
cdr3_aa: CASRPTGTGELFF

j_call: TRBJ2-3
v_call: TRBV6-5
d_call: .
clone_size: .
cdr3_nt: TGTGCCAGCAAAACAACCTTTAGCACAGATACGCAGTATTTT
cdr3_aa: CASKTTFSTDTQYF

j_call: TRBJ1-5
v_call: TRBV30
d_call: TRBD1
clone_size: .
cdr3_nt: TGTGCCTGGACCAGGGGGCTTTATCAGCCCCAGCATTTT
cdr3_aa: CAWTRGLYQPQHF

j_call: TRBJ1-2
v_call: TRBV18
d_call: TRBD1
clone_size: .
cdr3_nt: TGTGCCAGCTCACCGGACAGGGCTAACTATGGCTACACCTTC
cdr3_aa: CASSPDRANYGYTF

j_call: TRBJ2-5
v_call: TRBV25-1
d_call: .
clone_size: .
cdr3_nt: TGTGCCAGCGTGGACAGTCAAGAGACCCAGTACTTC
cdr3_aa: CASVDSQETQYF

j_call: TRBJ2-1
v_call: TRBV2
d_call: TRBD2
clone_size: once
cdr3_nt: TGTGCCACCTTAGCGGGAGGAAGCTACAATGAGCAGTTCTTC
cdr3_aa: CATLAGGSYNEQFF

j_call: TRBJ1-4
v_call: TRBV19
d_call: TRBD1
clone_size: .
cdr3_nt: TGTGCCAGTAGTAGGGACAGGACCCAACCTGAAAAACTGTTTTTT
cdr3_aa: CASSRDRTQPEKLFF

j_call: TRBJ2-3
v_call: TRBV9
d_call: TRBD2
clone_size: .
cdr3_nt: TGTGCCAGCAGCGTGAGGCCAGCGGGAACAGATACGCAGTATTTT
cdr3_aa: CASSVRPAGTDTQYF

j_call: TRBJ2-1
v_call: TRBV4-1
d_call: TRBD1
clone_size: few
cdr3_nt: TGCGCCAGCTGGGGACAGGGGGCCTCCTACAATGAGCAGTTCTTC
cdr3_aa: CASWGQGASYNEQFF

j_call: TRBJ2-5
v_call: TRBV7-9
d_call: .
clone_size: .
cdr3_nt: TGTGCCAGCAGATTGCAGGGGAACCAAGAGACCCAGTACTTC
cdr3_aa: CASRLQGNQETQYF

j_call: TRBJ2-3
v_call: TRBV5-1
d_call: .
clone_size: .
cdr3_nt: TGCGCCAGCAGCCATGGGCTCGACTACCCAACAGATACGCAGTATTTT
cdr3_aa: CASSHGLDYPTDTQYF

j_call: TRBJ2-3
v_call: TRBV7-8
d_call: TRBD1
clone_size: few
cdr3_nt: TGTGCCAGCAGCCGGGACAGGGGCACAGATACGCAGTATTTT
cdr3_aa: CASSRDRGTDTQYF

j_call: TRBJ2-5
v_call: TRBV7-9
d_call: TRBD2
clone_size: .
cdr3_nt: TGTGCCAGCAGCTACACTAGCGACCGAGAGACCCAGTACTTC
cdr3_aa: CASSYTSDRETQYF

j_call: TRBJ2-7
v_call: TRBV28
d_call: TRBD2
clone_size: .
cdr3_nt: TGTGCCAGCAGTTTACCGGGACTAGCGGGAGTTTCCTACGAGCAGTACTTC
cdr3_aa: CASSLPGLAGVSYEQYF

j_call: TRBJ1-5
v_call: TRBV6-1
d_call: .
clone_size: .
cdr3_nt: TGTGCCAGCAATTTGGCGCCAGAGGGCCAGCCCCAGCATTTT
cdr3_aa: CASNLAPEGQPQHF

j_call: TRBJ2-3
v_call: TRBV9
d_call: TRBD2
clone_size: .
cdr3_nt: TGTGCCAGCAGCACCAACCCGGGACTAGCGCCAGATACGCAGTATTTT
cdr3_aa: CASSTNPGLAPDTQYF

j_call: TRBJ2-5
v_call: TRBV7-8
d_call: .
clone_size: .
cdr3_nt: TGTGCCAGCAGCTTAGCCGCCCGAGGAGAGACCCAGTACTTC
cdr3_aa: CASSLAARGETQYF

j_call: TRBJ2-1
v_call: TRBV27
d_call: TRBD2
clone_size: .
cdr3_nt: TGTGCCAGCAGTTTACACATAGCGGGATGTTGCAATGAGCAGTTCTTC
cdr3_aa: CASSLHIAGCCNEQFF

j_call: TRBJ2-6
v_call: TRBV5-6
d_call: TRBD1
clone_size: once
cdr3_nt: TGTGCCAGCAGCCCCCGACAGGGAAGGGCTGGGGCCAACGTCCTGACTTTC
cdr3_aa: CASSPRQGRAGANVLTF

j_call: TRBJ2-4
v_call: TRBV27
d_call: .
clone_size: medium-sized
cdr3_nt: TGTGCCAGCAGATCCCACTGGACAGACACATCCCCCCAAAACATTCAGTACTTC
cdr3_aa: CASRSHWTDTSPQNIQYF

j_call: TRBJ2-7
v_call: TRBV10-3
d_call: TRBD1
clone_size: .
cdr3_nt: TGTGCCATCAGTGACGGGACAGCGTCGTCCGAGCAGTACTTC
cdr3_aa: CAISDGTASSEQYF

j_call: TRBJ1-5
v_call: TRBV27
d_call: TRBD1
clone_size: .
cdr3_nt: TGTGCCAGCAGCGGACAGGGCAATCAGCCCCAGCATTTT
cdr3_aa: CASSGQGNQPQHF

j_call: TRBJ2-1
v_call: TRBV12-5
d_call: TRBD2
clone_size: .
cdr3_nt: TGTGCTAGTGGTTTGGTGCCTGGAGGACTAGCGGGAGTCGGGGGTGTATACAATGAGCAGTTCTTC
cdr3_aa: CASGLVPGGLAGVGGVYNEQFF

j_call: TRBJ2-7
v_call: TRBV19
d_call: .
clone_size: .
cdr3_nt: TGTGCCAGTAGTTTTGGGTTACAGATTCCCTACGAGCAGTACTTC
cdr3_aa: CASSFGLQIPYEQYF

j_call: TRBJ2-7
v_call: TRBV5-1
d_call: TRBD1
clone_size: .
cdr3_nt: TGCGCCAGCAGCTTTAATATAGGGGGCGGCTACGAGCAGTACTTC
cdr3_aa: CASSFNIGGGYEQYF

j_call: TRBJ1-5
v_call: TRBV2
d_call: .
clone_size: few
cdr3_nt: TGTGCCAGCAGAAGACTTTATAGCAATCAGCCCCAGCATTTT
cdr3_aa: CASRRLYSNQPQHF

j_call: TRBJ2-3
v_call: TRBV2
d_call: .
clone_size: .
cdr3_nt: TGTGCCAGCAAGGAGACGGGAGATACGCAGTATTTT
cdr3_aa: CASKETGDTQYF

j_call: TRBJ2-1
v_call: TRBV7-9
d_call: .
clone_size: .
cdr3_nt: TGTGCCAGCAGCACCGCCCTAGGGGTATACAATGAGCAGTTCTTC
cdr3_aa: CASSTALGVYNEQFF